The 27 T cell receptor beta chains below all came from one sample that was sequenced in a study of blood T cells in healthy people across ages. Primers used in a second PCR of about 6 to 12 cycles were a sample-barcoded 5' primer and a J-beta primer mix. TCRdb recomputed calls from the 5' RACE reads with MiXCR, one row per CDR3 protein. The sample lists fewer than 1,000,000 distinct CDR3 sequences; about 45% were seen once. The specimen sequenced was blood. Receptor source: an elderly man in good health.

As concerns this clonotype: A read error may be the cause here, since a much bigger clone is one base away. The chain combines TRBV6-5 with TRBJ2-1, with D uncertain. Germline assignment: CDR1 MNHEY and CDR2 SVGAGI. Trimming shortened V by 0 bases and J by 8 bases, and 11 bases separated the two germline ends. The CDR3 loop spans 14 amino acids. The CDR3 loop is CASSYSNREHEQFF. In DNA, the CDR3 is TGTGCCAGCAGTTACTCAAACAGAGAGCATGAGCAGTTCTTC.

The chain uses TRBV7-2 and TRBJ2-3; D gene ambiguous. The CDR3 contains 14 residues. V was pared by 1 base and J by 0 bases, with 5 bases between. Germline CDR1 SGHTA, CDR2 FQGNSA. CDR3 protein: CASSLDVSTDTQYF. CDR3 in DNA: TGTGCCAGCAGCTTAGACGTAAGCACAGATACGCAGTATTTT.

The chain couples TRBV7-2 to TRBJ1-2; possibly TRBD1 for D (5 bases). The CDR3 runs 17 residues. Germline V lookup: CDR1 SGHTA, CDR2 FQGNSA. V shed 0 bases and J shed 4 bases, with 18 bases lying between them. CDR3 protein: CASSLALWDSGVYGYTF. The CDR3 region has the DNA TGTGCCAGCAGCTTAGCGCTTTGGGACTCGGGGGTCTATGGCTACACCTTC.

The J gene is TRBJ2-1, the V gene TRBV3-1; D not certain. Per germline, CDR1 LGHDT and CDR2 YNNKEL (reference sequence). The CDR3 spans 11 residues. The germline V and J ends were trimmed by 3 bases and 12 bases, with 9 bases remaining between them. CDR3 residues: CASSHLTRQFF. CDR3 DNA sequence: TGTGCCAGCAGCCATTTGACTCGGCAGTTCTTC.

With respect to this clonotype: One junction end does not reproduce the germline sequence, and a read error may be involved. V gene TRBV5-1 combines with J gene TRBJ1-4; D ambiguous. This CDR3 spans 16 amino acids. CDR1 SGHRS and CDR2 YFSETQ come from the germline V gene. CDR3 bases: TGCGCCAACAGCTTGGTAGCAGAAAGCGTTAATGAAAAACTGTTTTTT. Translation gives CANSLVAESVNEKLFF. The full variable domain, its missing parts supplied by reference TRBV5-1 and TRBJ1-4, is KAGVTQTPRYLIKTRGQQVTLSCSPISGHRSVSWYQQTPGQGLQFLFEYFSETQRNKGNFPGRFSGRQFSNSRSEMNVSTLELGDSALYLCANSLVAESVNEKLFFGSGTQLSVL.

This clonotype was detected once. The rearrangement joins TRBV5-1 to TRBJ2-2, with a weak D call TRBD1 (5 bases). V lost 4 bases and J 2 bases, leaving 15 bases between the germline ends. Germline V CDR1 and CDR2: SGHRS, YFSETQ. The CDR3 loop spans 16 amino acids. The CDR3 region has the DNA TGCGCCAGCAGCCAGGGCCAGGGTGGAAACACCGGGGAGCTGTTTTTT. Protein product: CASSQGQGGNTGELFF.

The chain employs TRBV6-6 and TRBJ2-7; 12 bases agree with TRBD2. The J call may not be correct, given that the DNA end is closer to TRBJ2-5. CDR3 length equals 16 residues. CDR1 MNHNY and CDR2 SVGAGI come from the germline V gene (reference sequence). The CDR3 DNA follows: TGTGCCAGCAGTAACCCTACTAGCGGGAGGATGGAGACCCAGTACTTC. Protein: CASSNPTSGRMETQYF.

CDR3 DNA: TGCGCCAGCAGCTTGGCCGCGCGACCCAATGAGCAGTTCTTC. This sequence encodes CASSLAARPNEQFF. The chain uses TRBV5-1 and TRBJ2-1; no definite D call. The V and J ends lost 0 bases and 6 bases respectively, with 10 bases between them. This CDR3 region has 14 residues. Per germline, CDR1 SGHRS and CDR2 YFSETQ.

This chain joins TRBV28 and TRBJ2-7; 10 bases line up with TRBD2. This CDR3 contains 18 residues. J lost 6 bases, V lost 8 bases, and 22 bases had no gene match. Germline V gives CDR1 MDHEN, CDR2 SYDVKM. Written as DNA, the CDR3 is TGTGCCAGCGACGGGGAGTCTACTAGCGGGAAATCAGACTCCGAGCAGTACTTC. The encoded protein is CASDGESTSGKSDSEQYF.

With regard to this clonotype: It may be a read error: a sequence one base away is much more abundant. The chain has TRBV4-2 and TRBJ2-1, with 11 bases lining up with TRBD2. Germline CDR1 is LGHNA and CDR2 is YNFKEQ. The CDR3 runs 14 residues. The J segment lost 3 bases and the V segment lost 6 bases, leaving 1 base of the junction unmatched. The CDR3 DNA sequence: TGTGCCAGCAGGGGGACTAGCGGCTACAATGAGCAGTTCTTC. It codes for CASRGTSGYNEQFF.

The genes are TRBV7-3 and TRBJ1-1, with TRBD1 matching 8 bases. The J segment lost 4 bases and the V segment lost 2 bases, leaving 9 bases of the junction unmatched. This CDR3 spans 16 amino acids. CDR1 is SGHTA, CDR2 FQGTGA, per germline. DNA for the CDR3: TGTGCCAGCAGCTTAGGGGACAGGAGGTACGGCACTGAAGCTTTCTTT. It encodes CASSLGDRRYGTEAFF.

The chain employs TRBV4-3 and TRBJ2-5, with D tentatively TRBD2 (5 bases). Trimming shortened V by 6 bases and J by 0 bases, and 8 bases separated the two germline ends. Germline assignment: CDR1 LGHNA and CDR2 YSLEER. The CDR3 is made up of 13 amino acids. The CDR3 loop reads CASSPGYQETQYF. Here the CDR3 DNA reads TGCGCCAGCAGTCCGGGGTACCAAGAGACCCAGTACTTC.

CDR3 region: CASSLKYGSDNEQFF. The CDR3 DNA is TGTGCCAGCAGCTTGAAGTACGGGAGCGACAATGAGCAGTTCTTC. The chain has TRBV7-9 and TRBJ2-1; perhaps TRBD2 as D (6 bases). CDR1 and CDR2 (germline): SEHNR, FQNEAQ (reference sequence). The V and J ends lost 3 bases and 5 bases respectively, with 14 bases between them. This CDR3 is built from 15 residues.

In its sample, this clonotype was seen a few times. This chain connects TRBV20-1 to TRBJ2-7; possibly TRBD1 for D (5 bases). Germline V gene data show CDR1 as DFQATT and CDR2 as SNEGSKA (reference sequence). With 0 bases removed from V and 7 bases from J, the gap between germline ends came to 22 bases. The CDR3 length is 16 residues. As DNA, the CDR3 is TGCAGTGCTAGAGATAAGTCACAGGTTAGGGGAAATGAGCAGTACTTC. Residues: CSARDKSQVRGNEQYF.

This clonotype was found once. The rearrangement joins TRBV21-1 to TRBJ2-4. TRBV21-1 is a known pseudogene. CDR3 size: 16 residues. The CDR3 here is CASSDTARNAKNIQYF. Written as DNA, the CDR3 is TGTGCCAGCAGCGATACGGCACGTAACGCCAAAAACATTCAGTACTTC.

The chain joins TRBV5-1 to TRBJ2-1; TRBD2 aligns across 10 bases. V trimming: 4 bases; J trimming: 6 bases; junction bases outside the gene matches: 19. This CDR3 has 19 residues. Germline V gene sequence: CDR1 SGHRS, CDR2 YFSETQ. In DNA form, the CDR3 reads TGCGCCAGCAGCCCGGGCATTCTTCCTAGCGGGAGTAGGGGCAATGAGCAGTTCTTC. This codes for CASSPGILPSGSRGNEQFF.

This clonotype showed up many times. Sequence at one end of the junction differs from germline and may be a read error. The rearrangement links TRBV5-1 to TRBJ2-7; D is unclear. The CDR3 sequence is 13 residues long. Per germline, CDR1 SGHRS and CDR2 YFSETQ. The CDR3 DNA sequence: TGTGCCAGCAGCTTAGATGGTAACTACGAGCAGTACTTC. Translated: CASSLDGNYEQYF. The full variable domain, with the rest looked up from reference TRBV5-1 and TRBJ2-7, is KAGVTQTPRYLIKTRGQQVTLSCSPISGHRSVSWYQQTPGQGLQFLFEYFSETQRNKGNFPGRFSGRQFSNSRSEMNVSTLELGDSALYLCASSLDGNYEQYFGPGTRLTVT.

This clonotype was counted a few times. V usage is TRBV30 and J usage is TRBJ2-3; D possibly corresponds to TRBD1 (5 bases). V dropped 0 bases and J dropped 3 bases, with 10 bases sitting between them. Germline loops: CDR1 GTSNPN, CDR2 SVGIG (reference sequence). The CDR3 totals 14 residues. The CDR3 nucleotides are TGTGCCTGGAGTGTAGGGGTAGGGACAGATACGCAGTATTTT. It translates to CAWSVGVGTDTQYF. Supplemented by reference TRBV30 and TRBJ2-3, the full variable domain reads SQTIHQWPATLVQPVGSPLSLECTVEGTSNPNLYWYRQAAGRGLQLLFYSVGIGQISSEVPQNLSASRPQDRQFILSSKKLLLSDSGFYLCAWSVGVGTDTQYFGPGTRLTVL.

The chain uses TRBV7-2 and TRBJ2-7, with TRBD2 matching 7 bases. CDR1 and CDR2 from the germline V gene are SGHTA and FQGNSA. The CDR3 runs to 13 residues. Unmatched junction bases numbered 5, after V lost 6 bases and J lost 3 bases. The CDR3 nucleotides are TGTGCCAGCAGAACCGGCGGGGGCTACGAGCAGTACTTC. Amino acid sequence: CASRTGGGYEQYF.

CDR3 loop: CASSFSGQVGLAGEFF. CDR3 DNA: TGTGCCAGCAGTTTTAGTGGGCAAGTCGGACTAGCGGGTGAGTTCTTC. The rearrangement uses TRBV27 and TRBJ2-1; 11 positions agree with TRBD2. CDR1 is MNHEY and CDR2 is SMNVEV in the germline V gene (reference sequence). The length of the CDR3 is 16 residues. With 3 bases clipped from V and 14 bases from J, the junction kept 15 bases outside the gene matches.

This rearrangement joins TRBV20-1 to TRBJ2-7; 7 bases map to TRBD2. The CDR3 sequence is 14 residues long. V lost 5 bases, J lost 5 bases, and 12 bases stayed unmatched. Germline CDR1 is DFQATT and CDR2 is SNEGSKA (reference sequence). The CDR3 loop reads CSAQIRGRANEQYF. The CDR3 DNA reads TGCAGTGCTCAGATACGGGGGAGGGCCAACGAGCAGTACTTC.

J is TRBJ1-2 and V is TRBV11-2; D may be TRBD1 (5 bases). CDR1 and CDR2 (germline): SGHAT, FQNNGV. This CDR3 has 14 amino acids. V dropped 5 bases and J dropped 2 bases, with 12 bases sitting between them. Here the CDR3 reads CASSLGWGNYGYTF. CDR3 sequence (DNA): TGTGCCAGCAGCCTAGGATGGGGGAACTATGGCTACACCTTC.

There are a few counts of this clonotype. V usage is TRBV5-1 and J usage is TRBJ2-3; 8 nucleotides agree with TRBD1. This CDR3 is 15 amino acids long. Germline CDR1 and CDR2: SGHRS and YFSETQ. V dropped 2 bases and J dropped 4; count of bases not matched to a gene: 6. The CDR3 coding sequence is TGCGCCAGCAGCTTACAGGGGGGATTGGCAGATACGCAGTATTTT. Translating it yields CASSLQGGLADTQYF.

This clonotype has ten or more counts. The rearrangement links TRBV28 to TRBJ2-1, with no clear D. Germline V gives CDR1 MDHEN, CDR2 SYDVKM. V dropped 6 bases and J dropped 4 bases, with 7 bases sitting between them. There are 12 residues in the CDR3. The CDR3 region is CASRRGYNEQFF. The CDR3 DNA follows: TGTGCCAGCAGACGTGGTTACAATGAGCAGTTCTTC.

V gene TRBV5-4 combines with J gene TRBJ2-5; TRBD2 might be the D (6 bases). The CDR3 covers 15 residues. Trimming pared 0 bases from V and 11 bases from J, leaving 20 bases between. Germline loops: CDR1 SGHNT, CDR2 YYREEE (reference sequence). Here the CDR3 reads CASSLESAGFEEQYF. CDR3 nucleotides: TGTGCCAGCAGCTTGGAGTCGGCGGGGTTTGAAGAGCAGTACTTC.

This clonotype showed up just a few times. The CDR3 bases are TGTGCCAGCAGCCGATACCCGAGCGGGGCCCAGATAGTTGGTGAGCAGTTCTTC. Translating it yields CASSRYPSGAQIVGEQFF. The V and J genes are TRBV13 and TRBJ2-1, with TRBD2 identical over 7 bases. The V gene end was trimmed by 5 bases and the J gene end by 9 bases; junction bases not matched to a gene: 22. The V gene's germline CDR1 is PRHDT and CDR2 FYEKMQ (reference sequence). The CDR3 sequence is 18 residues long.

This chain connects TRBV7-2 to TRBJ2-5; 13 nucleotides match TRBD2. This CDR3 comprises 17 residues. The germline V gene encodes CDR1 SGHTA and CDR2 FQGNSA. The V gene end was trimmed by 5 bases and the J gene end by 4 bases; junction bases not matched to a gene: 10. The CDR3 DNA is TGTGCCAGCAGCACTCGGACTAGCGGGAGCGCCCCAGAGACCCAGTACTTC. Its protein is CASSTRTSGSAPETQYF.